Reported below is one T cell receptor beta chain. Its antigen is unidentified. The CDR3 consists of 17 residues. The trim removed 0 bases at V and 6 bases at J, leaving 12 bases unmatched. Germline V gene lookup returns CDR1 SGHTA and CDR2 FQGTGA. This entry comes from a study of cytomegalovirus exposure and HLA in healthy donors. PCR employed 60 Vbeta and 13 Jbeta primers. Sequencing was performed with immunoSEQ multiplex PCR; in TCRdb, only in-frame clones are kept and a portion is missing. The sample holds some 130,000 clones, roughly 82% seen once. General study findings and limits: There were over 150 TCR beta chains listed as cytomegalovirus-associated.

This TCR came from a man in his fifties in good health and CMV-seronegative. The gene calls are TRBV7-3 and TRBJ1-1; 8 nucleotides match TRBD1. Sequencing used PBMCs. The DNA for the CDR3 is TGTGCCAGCAGCTTAACTCAGACAGGGGCGAGGACGGCTGAAGCTTTCTTT. It yields the protein CASSLTQTGARTAEAFF.